This T cell receptor beta chain was captured by sequencing in a study of CD8+CD57+ T cells in acquired aplastic anemia (dated by TCRdb to the late 2010s). The study in broad terms: On average, sorted CD4+ and CD8+ cells yielded around 3.5 ug of extracted DNA, with a range of about 0.17 to 27.4 ug. CD8+CD57+ expansion was defined as frequency above the mean frequency observed in healthy subjects.

Profiling of TCR beta VDJ combinations and CDR3 sequences used genomic DNA as the template. An Illumina HiSeq 2000 was the platform used for TCR repertoire sequencing. On the study's bioinformatics: TRBV/TRBJ rearrangement plots, CDR3 size and DJ length profiles, and Simpson's diversity index were used to assess repertoires. The most abundant DNA sequence in the deep sequencing data was defined as the immunodominant clone. CDR3 amino acid sequences were checked for sharing across subjects and were also compared against the VDJdb database and published repertoires. Clones were called with MiXCR by TCRdb after fastp trimmed the public reads at Q25, and only in-frame beta chains were retained. All rows with the same CDR3 protein become a single entry with the most common DNA and genes. The V and J calls were not made by the authors but by TCRdb's processing. The sample table records about 270,000 distinct CDR3 sequences; less than 85% of these occur just once. The top ten hold approximately 40% of the sample.

Regarding this clonotype: What this receptor recognizes is not known. Per-base qualities were not stored, and no clone one base away is much larger.

Broad study findings and their caveats: CD8+ Simpson's diversity did not differ significantly between patients and healthy controls (P=0.060). Around 27 CD8+ CDR3 sequences were found in both patients and controls but appeared to be highly expressed in patients and within the immunodominant clones of the patients.

The patients picked for sequencing were ones in whom flow cytometry had shown an expansion of CD8+CD57+ cells. All patients had severe acquired aplastic anemia diagnosed by International Study of Aplastic Anemia and Agranulocytosis and Camitta criteria. Patients had received no therapy at the time of blood sampling. TCR repertoires of sorted CD4+ and CD8+ blood T cells from severe aplastic anemia patients and healthy subjects were deep-sequenced in the study. In the USA, patient enrollment took place under clinicaltrials.gov protocols 00001620, 01623167, 00001397, 00071045, 00081523 and 00961064. Ficoll-Paque density gradient centrifugation was used to isolate peripheral blood mononuclear cells. Before DNA extraction, CD4+ and CD8+ T cells were sorted with FACS or magnetic beads. A distance of 22 bases separates the germline ends of V and J, which lose 0 bases and 15 bases respectively. Taken from cysteine to phenylalanine, the CDR3 has 15 residues. The CDR3 DNA has 45 bases and is translated from base 1. CDR1 and CDR2 are read off the germline V gene as SNHLY and FYNNEI.

The clonotype originates from a human donor with aplastic anemia. The specimen sequenced was sorted CD4+, CD8+, or CD8+CD57+ T cells (not recorded which) from PBMCs. The chain was built from TRBV2 and TRBJ2-3; no D gene can be assigned with confidence. Read as DNA, the sequence is TGTGCCAGCAGTGAAGCATATATTAATCAAGATAAGCATTATTTT. Translated, this is CASSEAYINQDKHYF. Supplemented by the reference TRBV2 and TRBJ2-3 proteins around the CDR3, the complete variable domain is EPEVTQTPSHQVTQMGQEVILRCVPISNHLYFYWYRQILGQKVEFLVSFYNNEISEKSEIFDDQFSVERPDGSNFTLKIRSTKLEDSAMYFCASSEAYINQDKHYFGPGTRLTVL.